This entry lists 11 T cell receptor beta chains sequenced from one sample in a study of blood T cell repertoires in COVID-19. Only in-frame clones appear in the TCRdb table, and some are missing; sequencing was by immunoSEQ multiplex PCR. The table records 150,000 to 200,000 clones, around nine tenths of them present only once. Sequenced input: peripheral blood. These receptors originate from a man between 60 and 75 years old with active or convalescent COVID-19.

V gene TRBV7-2 combines with J gene TRBJ2-1; possible D gene TRBD1, 5 bases. CDR1 SGHTA and CDR2 FQGNSA come from the germline V gene. Trimming shortened V by 5 bases and J by 15 bases, and 17 bases separated the two germline ends. This CDR3 has 12 residues. The CDR3 reads CASSPFGSQGFF. The CDR3 DNA is TGTGCCAGCAGCCCATTCGGGTCGCAGGGGTTCTTC.

The chain is built from TRBV10-3 and TRBJ1-6, with TRBD1 identical over 9 bases. Unmatched junction bases numbered 6, after V lost 3 bases and J lost 9 bases. Germline V CDR1 and CDR2: ENHRY, SYGVKD. This CDR3 region has 15 residues. DNA of the CDR3: TGTGCCATCAGTGACCTAGGACAGGGGATTTCACCCCTCCACTTT. Amino acids: CAISDLGQGISPLHF.

This sequence joins TRBV5-4 and TRBJ2-5, with unresolved D. The ends were cut back, 1 base at V and 3 bases at J, with 10 bases in the middle. The CDR3 totals 14 residues. Looked up from germline, CDR1 is SGHNT and CDR2 is YYREEE (reference sequence). The CDR3 is CASSLFAGKETQYF. The CDR3 DNA follows: TGTGCCAGCAGCTTGTTCGCAGGAAAAGAGACCCAGTACTTC.

This chain joins TRBV5-1 and TRBJ1-6, with TRBD1 identical over 7 bases. Germline V gene sequence: CDR1 SGHRS, CDR2 YFSETQ. The CDR3 runs to 15 residues. Germline trimming cut 4 bases from V and 5 bases from J; bases unmatched to any gene: 6. CDR3 loop: CASSKLTGNNSPLHF. CDR3 nucleotide sequence: TGCGCCAGCAGCAAACTGACAGGGAATAATTCACCCCTCCACTTT.

This chain connects TRBV7-8 to TRBJ1-2; D is ambiguous. This CDR3 is 15 amino acids long. Trimming took 3 bases from V and 2 from J, leaving 13 bases between them. The V gene's germline CDR1 is SGHVS and CDR2 FQNEAQ. CDR3: CASSFGLRGNYGYTF. In DNA, the CDR3 is TGTGCCAGCAGCTTCGGCCTTAGAGGGAACTATGGCTACACCTTC.

The chain couples TRBV5-4 to TRBJ2-1, with D possibly TRBD1 on 5 matching bases. Trimming stripped 4 bases from V and 9 bases from J, with 11 bases between. The CDR3 has 12 amino acids. Germline CDR1 is SGHNT and CDR2 is YYREEE (reference sequence). Here the CDR3 reads CASSQDGAEQFF. Here the CDR3 DNA reads TGTGCCAGCAGCCAGGATGGGGCTGAGCAGTTCTTC.

The chain employs TRBV5-6 and TRBJ2-7, with a tentative D call TRBD1 (7 bases). CDR3 length equals 15 residues. Germline values: CDR1 SGHDT, CDR2 YYEEEE. The V end was cut by 0 bases, the J end by 2 bases, with 12 bases between. As DNA, the CDR3 is TGTGCCAGCAGCTTGGTGGCAGGGGGGCCCTACGAGCAGTACTTC. Protein sequence: CASSLVAGGPYEQYF.

The chain recombines TRBV3-1 (or the pseudogene TRBV3-2) with TRBJ2-7, with 10 nucleotides matching TRBD1. Germline values: CDR1 LGHDT, CDR2 YNNKEL (reference sequence). The CDR3 is made up of 15 amino acids. The V segment lost 4 bases and the J segment 0 bases; nucleotides outside the gene matches: 3. The DNA for the CDR3 is TGTGCCAGCAGCCTAGGACAGGGGGTCTCCTACGAGCAGTACTTC. This translates into CASSLGQGVSYEQYF.

V is TRBV3-1 (or the pseudogene TRBV3-2) and J is TRBJ1-2, with unresolved D. V lost 2 bases and J lost 5, with 6 bases in between. Germline V CDR1 and CDR2: LGHDT, YNNKEL (reference sequence). The CDR3 contains 12 residues. CDR3 sequence (DNA): TGTGCCAGCAGCCAAACGGTGTATGGCTACACCTTC. Amino acids: CASSQTVYGYTF.

Notes on this clone: This specimen includes other DNA sequences encoding the same CDR3. This chain connects TRBV6-5 to TRBJ2-7; 9 nucleotides align to TRBD1. CDR1 is MNHEY and CDR2 is SVGAGI in the germline V gene. This CDR3 contains 14 residues. V was pared by 5 bases and J by 2 bases, with 4 bases of the junction left unmatched. This chain's CDR3 is CASSTGTGTYEQYF. The CDR3 DNA sequence: TGTGCCAGCAGTACCGGGACAGGGACCTACGAGCAGTACTTC.

This chain uses TRBV27 with TRBJ2-7, with TRBD1 identical over 7 bases. Germline V CDR1 and CDR2: MNHEY, SMNVEV (reference sequence). Losses at the gene ends were 3 bases for V and 3 bases for J; bases not matched to a gene: 5. This CDR3 comprises 14 residues. The DNA of the CDR3 is TGTGCCAGCAGTTTGACAGGGCAAAACTACGAGCAGTACTTC. Translating it yields CASSLTGQNYEQYF.